The source of this T cell receptor (beta chain) is a study of patients and donors after allogeneic stem cell transplantation. In TCRdb, the RT-PCR reads were re-called with MiXCR into one record per CDR3 protein. The data contain 200,000 to 250,000 distinct CDR3 sequences, about 14% of them singletons. Sequencing was done on a sample of blood, either unsorted or a sorted T cell fraction (not recorded which). The clonotype originates from a human donor who was either an allogeneic HSCT recipient or a stem cell or donor lymphocyte infusion donor (not recorded which). It is not recorded whose cells these are; they may come from a transplant donor.

The CDR3 nucleotides are TGTGCCAGCAGCTTTGAGATCGGGGAGCTGTTTTTT. It translates to CASSFEIGELFF. The chain recombines TRBV7-2 with TRBJ2-2, with D unresolved. V was shortened by 3 bases and J by 7 bases, with 6 bases between the two germline ends. CDR1 SGHTA and CDR2 FQGNSA come from the germline V gene. This CDR3 has 12 amino acids. Drawing the rest from reference TRBV7-2 and TRBJ2-2, the complete variable domain is GAGVSQSPSNKVTEKGKDVELRCDPISGHTALYWYRQSLGQGLEFLIYFQGNSAPDKSGLPSDRFSAERTGGSVSTLTIQRTQQEDSAVYLCASSFEIGELFFGEGSRLTVL.